This T cell receptor beta chain came from a study of cytomegalovirus exposure and HLA in healthy donors. General study results and limits: Among the sequence variants, a highly shared cluster was likely an artifact of sequencing. As a later analysis showed, a missense DCLRE1C variant was linked to trimming of TCR beta V- and J-genes.

V was pared by 5 bases and J by 2 bases, with 9 bases between. The germline CDR1 and CDR2 sequences are MGHRA and YSYEKL. The CDR3 totals 13 residues. In the PCR, 60 Vbeta and 13 Jbeta primers were used. Measured with immunoSEQ multiplex PCR; TCRdb has only the in-frame clones, and not every one. The table records 160,000 or so clones, about 75% of them present only once. Details on this clone: Its antigen is undetermined.

The source of this sequence is a female donor in good health and CMV-seronegative. The V gene is TRBV4-1, the J gene TRBJ1-1; the D gene is possibly TRBD1 (5 bases). Specimen: PBMCs. The CDR3 loop reads CASSVTANTEAFF. The CDR3 DNA reads TGCGCCAGCAGCGTGACAGCCAACACTGAAGCTTTCTTT.